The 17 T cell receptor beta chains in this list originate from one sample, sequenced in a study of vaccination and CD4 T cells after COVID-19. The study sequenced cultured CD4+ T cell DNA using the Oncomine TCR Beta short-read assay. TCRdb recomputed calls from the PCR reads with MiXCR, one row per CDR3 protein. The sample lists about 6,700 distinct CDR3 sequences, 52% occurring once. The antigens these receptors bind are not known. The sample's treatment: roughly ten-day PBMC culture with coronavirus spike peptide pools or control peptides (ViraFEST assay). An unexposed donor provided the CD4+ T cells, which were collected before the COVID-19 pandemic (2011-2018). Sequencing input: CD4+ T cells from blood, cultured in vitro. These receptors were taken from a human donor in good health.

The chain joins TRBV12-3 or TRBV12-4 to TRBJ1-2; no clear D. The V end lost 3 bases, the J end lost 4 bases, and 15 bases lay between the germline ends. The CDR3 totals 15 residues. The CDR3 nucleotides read TGTGCCAGCAGTTTCCTGGGTGGAAGGTCCTATGGCTACACCTTC. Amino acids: CASSFLGGRSYGYTF.

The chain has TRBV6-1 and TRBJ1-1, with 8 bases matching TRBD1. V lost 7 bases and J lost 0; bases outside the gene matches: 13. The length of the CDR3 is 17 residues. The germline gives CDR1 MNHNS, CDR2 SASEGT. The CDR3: CASTPQGAFRMNTEAFF. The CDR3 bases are TGTGCCAGCACCCCCCAGGGGGCCTTCCGCATGAACACTGAAGCTTTCTTT.

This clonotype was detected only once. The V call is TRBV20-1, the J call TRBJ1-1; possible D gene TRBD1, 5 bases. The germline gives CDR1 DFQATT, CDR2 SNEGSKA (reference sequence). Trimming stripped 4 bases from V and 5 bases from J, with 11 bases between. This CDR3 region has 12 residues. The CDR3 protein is CSAIRGGTEAFF. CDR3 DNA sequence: TGCAGTGCTATCCGGGGGGGAACTGAAGCTTTCTTT.

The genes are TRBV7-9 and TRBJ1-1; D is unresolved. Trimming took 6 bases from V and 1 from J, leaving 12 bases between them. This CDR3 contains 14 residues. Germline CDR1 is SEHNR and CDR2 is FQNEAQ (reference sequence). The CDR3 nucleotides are TGTGCCAGCAGGCGCAGAGGCCCGAACACTGAAGCTTTCTTT. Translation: CASRRRGPNTEAFF.

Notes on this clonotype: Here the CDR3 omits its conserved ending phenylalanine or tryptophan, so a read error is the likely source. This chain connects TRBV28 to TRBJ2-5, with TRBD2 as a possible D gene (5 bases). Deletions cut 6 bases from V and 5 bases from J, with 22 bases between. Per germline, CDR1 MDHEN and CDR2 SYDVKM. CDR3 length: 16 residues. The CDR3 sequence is CASSRRGLTLGETQYL. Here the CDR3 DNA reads TGTGCCAGCAGCCGCAGAGGACTCACCCTAGGGGAGACCCAGTACTTA.

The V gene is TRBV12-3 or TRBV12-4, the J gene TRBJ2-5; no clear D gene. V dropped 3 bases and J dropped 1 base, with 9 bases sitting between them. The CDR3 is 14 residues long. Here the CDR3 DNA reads TGTGCCAGCAGTTTCAAAATGGTCCAAGAGACCCAGTACTTC. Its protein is CASSFKMVQETQYF.

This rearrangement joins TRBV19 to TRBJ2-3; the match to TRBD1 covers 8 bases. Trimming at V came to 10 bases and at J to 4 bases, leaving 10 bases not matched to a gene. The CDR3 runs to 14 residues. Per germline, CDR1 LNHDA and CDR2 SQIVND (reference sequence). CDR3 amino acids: CATLDRGLADTQYF. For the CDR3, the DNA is TGTGCCACCCTAGACAGGGGTTTGGCAGATACGCAGTATTTT.

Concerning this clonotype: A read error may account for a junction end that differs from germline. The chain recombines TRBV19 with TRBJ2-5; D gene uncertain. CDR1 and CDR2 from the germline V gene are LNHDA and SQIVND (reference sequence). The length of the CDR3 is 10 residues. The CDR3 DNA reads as TGTGCCAGTGGGCAAGTGACCCAGTACTTC. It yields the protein CASGQVTQYF.

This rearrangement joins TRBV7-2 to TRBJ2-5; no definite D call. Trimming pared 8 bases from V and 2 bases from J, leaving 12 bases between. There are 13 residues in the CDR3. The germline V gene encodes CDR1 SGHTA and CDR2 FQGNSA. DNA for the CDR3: TGTGCCAGCGCGCGGCAGGTTCAAGAGACCCAGTACTTC. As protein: CASARQVQETQYF.

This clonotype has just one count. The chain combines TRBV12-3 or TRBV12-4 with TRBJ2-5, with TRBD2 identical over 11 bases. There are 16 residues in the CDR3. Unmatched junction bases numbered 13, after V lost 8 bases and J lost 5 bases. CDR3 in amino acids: CASGLRLAGYGETQYF. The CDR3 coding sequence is TGTGCCAGCGGATTAAGACTAGCGGGATACGGCGAGACCCAGTACTTC.

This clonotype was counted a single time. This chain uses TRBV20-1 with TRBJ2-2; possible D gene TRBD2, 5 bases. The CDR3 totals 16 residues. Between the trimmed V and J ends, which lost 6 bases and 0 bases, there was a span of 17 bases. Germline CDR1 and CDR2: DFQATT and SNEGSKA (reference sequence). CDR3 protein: CSARALVFANTGELFF. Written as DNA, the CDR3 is TGCAGTGCGAGGGCACTAGTATTTGCGAACACCGGGGAGCTGTTTTTT.

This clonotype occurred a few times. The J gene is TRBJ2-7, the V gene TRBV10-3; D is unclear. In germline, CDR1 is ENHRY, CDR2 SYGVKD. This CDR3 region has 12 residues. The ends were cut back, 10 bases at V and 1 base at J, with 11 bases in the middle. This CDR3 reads CATSGPSYEQYF. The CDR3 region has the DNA TGTGCCACCTCCGGGCCGTCCTACGAGCAGTACTTC.

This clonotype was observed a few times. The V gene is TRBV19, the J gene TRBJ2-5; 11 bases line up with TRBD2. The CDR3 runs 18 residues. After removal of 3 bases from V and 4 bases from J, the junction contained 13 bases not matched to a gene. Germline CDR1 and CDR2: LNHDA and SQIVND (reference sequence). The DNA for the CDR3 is TGTGCCAGTAGTATTTCATTCCCCGTACTAGCGGGAGCAGAGACCCAGTACTTC. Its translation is CASSISFPVLAGAETQYF.

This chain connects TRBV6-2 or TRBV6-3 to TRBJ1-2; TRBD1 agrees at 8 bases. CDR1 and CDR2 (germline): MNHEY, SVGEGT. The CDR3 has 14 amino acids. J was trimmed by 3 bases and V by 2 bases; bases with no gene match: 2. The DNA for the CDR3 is TGTGCCAGCAGTTACCTGACAGGGGACTATGGCTACACCTTC. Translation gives CASSYLTGDYGYTF.

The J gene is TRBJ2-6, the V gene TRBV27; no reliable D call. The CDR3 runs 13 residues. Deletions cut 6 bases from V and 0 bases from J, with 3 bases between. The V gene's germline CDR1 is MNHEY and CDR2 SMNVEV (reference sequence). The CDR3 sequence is CASRLSGANVLTF. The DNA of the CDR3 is TGTGCCAGCAGGCTCTCTGGGGCCAACGTCCTGACTTTC.

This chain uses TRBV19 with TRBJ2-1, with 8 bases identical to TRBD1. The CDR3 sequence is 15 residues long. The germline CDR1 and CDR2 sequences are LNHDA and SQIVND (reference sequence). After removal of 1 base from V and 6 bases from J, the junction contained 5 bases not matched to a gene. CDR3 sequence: CASSIVGQVVNEQFF. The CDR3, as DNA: TGTGCCAGTAGTATAGTGGGACAGGTAGTCAATGAGCAGTTCTTC.

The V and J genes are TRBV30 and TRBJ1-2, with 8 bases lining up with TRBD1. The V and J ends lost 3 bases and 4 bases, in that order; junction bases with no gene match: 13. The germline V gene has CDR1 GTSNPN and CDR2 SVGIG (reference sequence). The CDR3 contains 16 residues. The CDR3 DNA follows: TGTGCCTGGAGACCACTCGCTCGACAGGGGATCTATGGCTACACCTTC. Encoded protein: CAWRPLARQGIYGYTF.